This TCR beta chain was captured by sequencing in a study of CD8 T cells in Susac syndrome. J gave up 7 bases and V 7 bases, and 8 bases lay outside the gene matches. The germline CDR1 and CDR2 sequences are SQVTM and ANQGSEA. The CDR3 is 13 residues long. With random hexamers, reverse transcription was performed on roughly 0.5 to 1 ug of RNA. Multiplex immunoSEQ PCR targeted 54 Vbeta and 13 Jbeta TCR beta segments. MiXCR was run by TCRdb on the immunoSEQ multiplex PCR reads, yielding one entry per CDR3 protein. Here the sample spans tens of thousands of distinct CDR3 sequences, 93% being singletons. This sequence joins TRBV29-1 and TRBJ1-5; 9 bases line up with TRBD1. The receptor was isolated from a human donor with multiple sclerosis. Sample: CD8+ T cells from PBMCs. For the CDR3, the DNA is TGCAGCGCATCGACAGGGGGGAACCAGCCCCAGCATTTT. This encodes CSASTGGNQPQHF.